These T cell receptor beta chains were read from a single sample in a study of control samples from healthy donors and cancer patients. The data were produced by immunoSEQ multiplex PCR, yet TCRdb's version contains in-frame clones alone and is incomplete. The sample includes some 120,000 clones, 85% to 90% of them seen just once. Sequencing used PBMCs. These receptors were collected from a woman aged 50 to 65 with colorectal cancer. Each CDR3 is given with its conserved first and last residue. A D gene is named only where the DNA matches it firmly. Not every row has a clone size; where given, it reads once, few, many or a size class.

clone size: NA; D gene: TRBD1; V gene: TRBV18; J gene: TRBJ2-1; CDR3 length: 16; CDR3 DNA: TGTGCCAGCTCAAGCACAGGGGGTAGCTCCTACAATGAGCAGTTCTTC; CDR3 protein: CASSSTGGSSYNEQFF
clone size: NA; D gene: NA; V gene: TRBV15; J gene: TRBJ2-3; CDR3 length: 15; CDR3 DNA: TGTGCCACCAGCAGAGATTTAGTCGGGTCAGATACGCAGTATTTT; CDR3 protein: CATSRDLVGSDTQYF
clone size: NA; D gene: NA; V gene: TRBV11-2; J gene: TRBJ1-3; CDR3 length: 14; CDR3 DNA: TGTGCCAGCAGCTCCCGGCTCTCTGGAAACACCATATATTTT; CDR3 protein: CASSSRLSGNTIYF
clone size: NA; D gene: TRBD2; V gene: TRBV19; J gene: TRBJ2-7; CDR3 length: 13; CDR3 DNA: TGTGCCAGTAGTATAAGGGAGGGGCTCGAGCAGTACTTC; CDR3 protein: CASSIREGLEQYF
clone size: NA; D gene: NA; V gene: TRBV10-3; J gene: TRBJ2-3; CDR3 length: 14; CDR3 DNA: TGTGCCATCAGCGAAGAGGGATCTCTGGATACGCAGTATTTT; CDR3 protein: CAISEEGSLDTQYF
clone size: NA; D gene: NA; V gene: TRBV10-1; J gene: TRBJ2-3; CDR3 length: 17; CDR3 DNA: TGCGCCAGCAGTGAGTCGCCCGTTGGCTGGAGCACAGATACGCAGTATTTT; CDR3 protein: CASSESPVGWSTDTQYF
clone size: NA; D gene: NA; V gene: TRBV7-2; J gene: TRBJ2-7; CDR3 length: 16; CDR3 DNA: TGTGCCAGCAGCTTAGAAGCTCCTGGGGGAGCCTACGAGCAGTACTTC; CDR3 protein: CASSLEAPGGAYEQYF
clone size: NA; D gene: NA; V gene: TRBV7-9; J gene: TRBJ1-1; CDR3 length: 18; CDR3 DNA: TGTGCCAGCAGCTTAGCAGTGTCTAGCACTTTCCGGAACACTGAAGCTTTCTTT; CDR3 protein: CASSLAVSSTFRNTEAFF
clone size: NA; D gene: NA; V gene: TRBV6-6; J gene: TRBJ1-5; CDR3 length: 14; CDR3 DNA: TGTGCCAGCAGTTACTTCGACGGAGACCAGCCCCAGCATTTT; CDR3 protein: CASSYFDGDQPQHF
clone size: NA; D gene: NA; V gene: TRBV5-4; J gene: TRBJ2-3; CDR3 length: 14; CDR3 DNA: TGTGCCAGCAGCTTTGGACTGTTAACAGATACGCAGTATTTT; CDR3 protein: CASSFGLLTDTQYF
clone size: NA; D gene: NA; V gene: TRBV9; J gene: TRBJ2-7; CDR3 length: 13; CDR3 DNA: TGTGCCAGCAGCCCTCAGCCTCGGGGCGAGCAGTACTTC; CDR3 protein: CASSPQPRGEQYF
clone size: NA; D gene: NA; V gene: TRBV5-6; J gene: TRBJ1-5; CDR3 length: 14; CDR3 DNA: TGTGCCAGCAGCTCCCTCCAGGGGTATCAGCCCCAGCATTTT; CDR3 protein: CASSSLQGYQPQHF
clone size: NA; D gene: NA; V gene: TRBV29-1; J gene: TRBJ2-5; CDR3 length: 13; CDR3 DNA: TGCAGCGTTGAAATGGCCAGAAAGGGAGCCCAGTACTTC; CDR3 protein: CSVEMARKGAQYF
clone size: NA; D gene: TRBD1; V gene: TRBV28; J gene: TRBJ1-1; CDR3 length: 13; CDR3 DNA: TGTGCCAGCAGTTTAGGGGACAGCACTGAAGCTTTCTTT; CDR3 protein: CASSLGDSTEAFF
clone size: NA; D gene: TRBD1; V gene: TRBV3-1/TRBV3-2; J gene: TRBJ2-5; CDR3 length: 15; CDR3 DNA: TGTGCCAGCAGCCCGTGGACAGGACCTCAAGAGACCCAGTACTTC; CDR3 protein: CASSPWTGPQETQYF
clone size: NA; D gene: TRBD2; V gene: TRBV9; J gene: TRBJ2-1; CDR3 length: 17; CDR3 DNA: TGTGCCAGCAGCGTAGCTACTAGCGGGAGCTCCTACAATGAGCAGTTCTTC; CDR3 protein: CASSVATSGSSYNEQFF
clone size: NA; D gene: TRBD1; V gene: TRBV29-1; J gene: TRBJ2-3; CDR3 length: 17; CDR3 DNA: TGCAGCGGCCGGGACAGGGATAAAGTCGTTGGCACAGATACGCAGTATTTT; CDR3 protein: CSGRDRDKVVGTDTQYF
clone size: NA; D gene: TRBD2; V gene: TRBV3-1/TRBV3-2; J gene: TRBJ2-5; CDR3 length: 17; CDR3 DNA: TGTGCCAGCAGCCACACCTCGGGACTAGCGGGAGGGGAGACCCAGTACTTC; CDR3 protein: CASSHTSGLAGGETQYF
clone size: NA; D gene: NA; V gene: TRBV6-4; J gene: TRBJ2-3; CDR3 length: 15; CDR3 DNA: TGTGCCAGCAGTGACTCGGGGGGTATGACAGATACGCAGTATTTT; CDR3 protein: CASSDSGGMTDTQYF
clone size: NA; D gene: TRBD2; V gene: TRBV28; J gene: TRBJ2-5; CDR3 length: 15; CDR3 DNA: TGTGCCAGCAGAGCTAGCGGGGGGGGGCAAGAGACCCAGTACTTC; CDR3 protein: CASRASGGGQETQYF
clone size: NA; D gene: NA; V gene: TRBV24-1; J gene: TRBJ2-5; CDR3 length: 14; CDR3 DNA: TGTGCCACCAGTGATCGAAATTTCCAAGAGACCCAGTACTTC; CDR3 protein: CATSDRNFQETQYF
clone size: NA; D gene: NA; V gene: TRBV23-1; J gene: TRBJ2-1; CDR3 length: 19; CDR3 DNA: TGCGCCAGCAGTCAATCAGCTGTTCTCTCTGGTGACTATTACAATGAGCAGTTCTTC; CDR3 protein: CASSQSAVLSGDYYNEQFF
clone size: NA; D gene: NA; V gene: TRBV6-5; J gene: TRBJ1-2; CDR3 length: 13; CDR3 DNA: TGTGCCAGCAGGCCCGGGACGGCGCGAGGCTACACCTTC; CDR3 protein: CASRPGTARGYTF
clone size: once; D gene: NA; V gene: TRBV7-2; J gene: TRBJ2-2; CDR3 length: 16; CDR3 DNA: TGTGCCAGCAGCTTAGCGGGGTCAGGGAACACCGGGGAGCTGTTTTTT; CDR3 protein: CASSLAGSGNTGELFF
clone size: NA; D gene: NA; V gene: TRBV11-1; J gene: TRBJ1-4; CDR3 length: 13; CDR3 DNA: TGTGCCAGCAGTCGGGGGGCAGGTGAAAAACTGTTTTTT; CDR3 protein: CASSRGAGEKLFF
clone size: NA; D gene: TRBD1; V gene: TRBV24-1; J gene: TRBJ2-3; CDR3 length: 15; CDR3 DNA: TGTGCCACCGCCCCGGGACAGGGGCGAGCAGATACGCAGTATTTT; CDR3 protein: CATAPGQGRADTQYF